The rows below give T cell receptor beta chains drawn from one sample of a study of identifying expanded T cells in peripheral blood. Sequenced by immunoSEQ multiplex PCR; TCRdb stores in-frame clones only, minus some. The sample lists 75,000 to 95,000 clones, about nine tenths occurring once. Material: blood. The receptor set was obtained from a person aged 18-70 years in good health. Both conserved end residues are part of each CDR3. D genes are given only for firm matches. A clone size is listed for some rows: how often the clone was seen (once, few, many), or a class if it is expanded.

TRBJ1-1 | TRBD1 | - | TRBV6-5 | 15 | CASSSTGKMNTEAFF | TGTGCCAGCAGTTCGACAGGGAAGATGAACACTGAAGCTTTCTTT
TRBJ2-3 | - | - | TRBV28 | 15 | CASSFGPRSADTQYF | TGTGCCAGCAGTTTCGGACCCCGAAGCGCAGATACGCAGTATTTT
TRBJ1-1 | - | - | TRBV18 | 14 | CASSPTNSNTEAFF | TGTGCCAGCTCACCGACGAATTCGAACACTGAAGCTTTCTTT
TRBJ1-5 | - | few | TRBV27 | 12 | CASSAFGQPQHF | TGTGCCAGCAGTGCGTTTGGTCAGCCCCAGCATTTT
TRBJ2-3 | TRBD2 | - | TRBV5-1 | 14 | CASSAAGDTDTQYF | TGCGCCAGCAGCGCCGCGGGAGACACAGATACGCAGTATTTT
TRBJ2-1 | - | - | TRBV9 | 12 | CASSVGPGEQFF | TGTGCCAGCAGCGTAGGTCCAGGTGAGCAGTTCTTC
TRBJ2-5 | TRBD2 | - | TRBV7-2 | 16 | CASSRTSGGARETQYF | TGTGCCAGCAGCCGGACTAGCGGGGGGGCCCGGGAGACCCAGTACTTC
TRBJ2-5 | - | - | TRBV6-1 | 12 | CATDRAQETQYF | TGTGCCACCGACCGGGCCCAAGAGACCCAGTACTTC
TRBJ2-2 | TRBD1 | - | TRBV19 | 15 | CASSRTGQNTGELFF | TGTGCCAGTAGTAGGACAGGGCAGAACACCGGGGAGCTGTTTTTT
TRBJ2-3 | TRBD2 | - | TRBV6-1 | 15 | CASSIRTSTSDTQYF | TGTGCCAGCAGTATACGGACTAGCACCTCAGATACGCAGTATTTT
TRBJ1-1 | TRBD1 | - | TRBV10-3 | 15 | CAISGDSPTNTEAFF | TGTGCCATCAGTGGGGACAGCCCTACGAACACTGAAGCTTTCTTT
TRBJ2-2 | - | - | TRBV28 | 14 | CASSATGYSGELFF | TGTGCCAGCAGTGCCACAGGGTACTCCGGGGAGCTGTTTTTT
TRBJ2-3 | - | - | TRBV5-1 | 14 | CASRDYGYTDTQYF | TGCGCCAGCAGGGACTACGGATACACAGATACGCAGTATTTT
TRBJ2-2 | - | - | TRBV29-1 | 13 | CSLEGDRDGELFF | TGCAGCCTTGAAGGGGATAGGGACGGGGAGCTGTTTTTT
TRBJ2-7 | - | - | TRBV5-1 | 12 | CASSSTMAEQYF | TGCGCCAGCAGCTCGACAATGGCGGAGCAGTACTTC